These 3 T cell receptor beta chains came from one sample sequenced in a study of CD8+CD57+ T cells in acquired aplastic anemia. TCR beta VDJ and CDR3 profiles were obtained from a genomic DNA template. TCRdb redid the calling of the reads with MiXCR, one entry per CDR3 protein. In the table there are 250,000 to 350,000 distinct CDR3 sequences, roughly 50% of which are singletons. Input material: sorted CD4+, CD8+, or CD8+CD57+ T cells (not recorded which) from PBMCs. The receptor source for this set is a human donor with severe aplastic anemia or a healthy control (not recorded which).

A few counts support this clonotype. This chain joins TRBV5-6 and TRBJ2-5; 8 nucleotides line up with TRBD2. V lost 4 bases and J lost 5; bases outside the gene matches: 7. CDR3 length: 14 residues. The germline V gene has CDR1 SGHDT and CDR2 YYEEEE. CDR3 in DNA: TGTGCCAGCAGCCCACGACTAGCGACGGAGACCCAGTACTTC. Its protein is CASSPRLATETQYF.

This clonotype was seen repeatedly, ten times or more. J is TRBJ1-6 and V is TRBV5-1, with TRBD1 identical over 10 bases. Losses at the gene ends were 5 bases for V and 7 bases for J; bases not matched to a gene: 12. This CDR3 comprises 17 residues. The germline V gene encodes CDR1 SGHRS and CDR2 YFSETQ. The DNA for the CDR3 is TGCGCCAGCAGTTCCCAAGGGCCGGGACAGGGGAATTCACCCCTCCACTTT. Protein sequence: CASSSQGPGQGNSPLHF.

This clonotype occurred many times. The chain couples TRBV6-6 to TRBJ1-1; D unclear. Per the germline V gene, CDR1 is MNHNY and CDR2 is SVGAGI (reference sequence). The V end was cut by 5 bases, the J end by 1 base, with 8 bases between. The CDR3 covers 13 residues. Written as DNA, the CDR3 is TGTGCCAGCAGTAAACTCGAGAACACTGAAGCTTTCTTT. Protein: CASSKLENTEAFF.